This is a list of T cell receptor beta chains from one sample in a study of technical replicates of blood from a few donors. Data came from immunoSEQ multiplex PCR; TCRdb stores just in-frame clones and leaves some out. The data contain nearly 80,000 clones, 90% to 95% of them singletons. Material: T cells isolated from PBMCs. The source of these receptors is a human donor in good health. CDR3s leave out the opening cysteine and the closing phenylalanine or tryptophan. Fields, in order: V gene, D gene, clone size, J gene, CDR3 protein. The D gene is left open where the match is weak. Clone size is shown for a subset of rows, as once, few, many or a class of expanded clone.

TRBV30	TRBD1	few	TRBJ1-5	AWSWDRDQPQH
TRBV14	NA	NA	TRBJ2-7	ASSQDPRAELFYEQY
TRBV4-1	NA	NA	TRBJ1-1	ASSLPTGNTEAF
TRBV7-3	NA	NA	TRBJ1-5	ASSQDSNQPQH
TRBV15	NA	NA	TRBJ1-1	ATRGGSGSTEAF
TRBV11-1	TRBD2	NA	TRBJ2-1	ASSLKGTGTRSYNEQF
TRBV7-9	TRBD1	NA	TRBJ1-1	ASSSTGGALTEAF
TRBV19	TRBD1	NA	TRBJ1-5	ASSIRKQGALYSNQPQH
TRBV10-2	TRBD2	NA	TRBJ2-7	ASSGTGRYEQY
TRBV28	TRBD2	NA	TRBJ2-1	ASSGLAGPYNEQF
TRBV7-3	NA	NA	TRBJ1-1	ASSLVQGTEAF
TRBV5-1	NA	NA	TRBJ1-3	ASSLGRLGPGNTIY
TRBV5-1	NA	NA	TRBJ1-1	ASSGGNTEAF
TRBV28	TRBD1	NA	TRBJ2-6	ASRSRTGRASGANVLT
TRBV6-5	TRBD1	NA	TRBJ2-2	ASRLTGPNTGELF
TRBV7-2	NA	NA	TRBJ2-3	ASSSDSNTDTQY
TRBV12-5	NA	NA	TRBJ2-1	ASGLVAGRVRNEQF
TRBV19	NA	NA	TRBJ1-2	ASSINRFYGYT
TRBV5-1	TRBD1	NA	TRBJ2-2	ASSPNRGTGELF
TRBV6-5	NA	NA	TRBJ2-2	ASSYSGSWELF
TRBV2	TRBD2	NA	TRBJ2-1	ASTLGTSGYNEQF
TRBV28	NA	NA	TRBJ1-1	ASRQGYLNTEAF
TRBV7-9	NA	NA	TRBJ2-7	ASSPFGEGSYEQY
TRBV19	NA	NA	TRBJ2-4	ASSIVAGSHIQY
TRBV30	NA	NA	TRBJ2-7	AWRGDRISYEQY
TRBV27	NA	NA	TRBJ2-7	ASSLGRTYEQY
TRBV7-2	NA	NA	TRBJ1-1	ASSFKRNTEAF
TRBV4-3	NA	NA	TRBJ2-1	ASSQESFGRGGDEQF
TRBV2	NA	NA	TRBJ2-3	ASQRRTAHRSDTQY
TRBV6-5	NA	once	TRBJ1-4	ASSYKTGYNEKLF
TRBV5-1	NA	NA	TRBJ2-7	ASSLEWGAYEQY
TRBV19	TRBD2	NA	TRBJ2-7	ASSAMGRVSGLY